This T cell receptor (beta chain) was profiled in a study of blood T cell repertoires in COVID-19. Looked up from germline, CDR1 is SEHNR and CDR2 is FQNEAQ (reference sequence). CDR3 length: 13 amino acids. J was trimmed by 14 bases and V by 6 bases; bases with no gene match: 11. Produced via immunoSEQ multiplex PCR; TCRdb's table is partial and in-frame only. The sample lists some 290,000 clones, roughly 80% occurring once. This clone has only a few counts. The clonotype was recovered from a man aged 55 to 70 who had recovered from COVID-19. The V and J genes are TRBV7-9 and TRBJ2-3, with 10 bases aligning to TRBD2. Sequencing used peripheral blood. This CDR3 reads CASRFESGRAWYF. The CDR3 DNA sequence: TGTGCCAGCAGATTTGAAAGCGGGAGGGCCTGGTATTTT.